The clone carrying this TCR beta chain was counted only a few times. This sample was included in a study of technical replicates of blood from a few donors. Assay used: immunoSEQ multiplex PCR; TCRdb lists only in-frame clones, some missing. The data show about 62,000 clones, 87% seen once. The CDR3 has 14 amino acids. Trimming cost V 4 bases and J 8 bases, with 15 bases left between them. Germline lookup yields CDR1 MGHRA and CDR2 YSYEKL. The rearrangement joins TRBV4-1 to TRBJ2-1; D unresolved. This TCR came from a human donor in good health. Some clones in this sample may be carry-over from other donors' samples. What was sequenced was PBMCs. The CDR3 nucleotides are TGCGCCAGCAGCCGGGCCCCCCTTGTCGATGAGCAGTTCTTC. As protein: CASSRAPLVDEQFF.